Following are 3 T cell receptor beta chains from one sample sequenced in a study of T cells in tumors after PD-1 blockade. Clones were read by immunoSEQ multiplex PCR, and TCRdb kept only the in-frame ones, dropping some. The sample yields some 60,000 clones, just under 80% seen once. The sequencing used PBMCs, collected before anti-PD-1 treatment. The origin of the receptors is a human donor with basal cell carcinoma.

The chain couples TRBV7-6 to TRBJ2-3; either TRBD1 or TRBD2 may fit D (5 bases each). Germline CDR1 SGHVS, CDR2 FNYEAQ. V was shortened by 1 base and J by 1 base, with 12 bases between the two germline ends. There are 16 residues in the CDR3. CDR3 sequence: CASSLEWGPGTDTQYF. The CDR3 DNA reads TGTGCCAGCAGCTTAGAGTGGGGACCAGGCACAGATACGCAGTATTTT.

The V call is TRBV5-1, the J call TRBJ1-2, with 12 bases aligning to TRBD1. V dropped 5 bases and J dropped 7; count of bases not matched to a gene: 6. The germline CDR1 and CDR2 sequences are SGHRS and YFSETQ. CDR3 length: 14 residues. The CDR3 loop is CASRKGQGAAGYTF. Here the CDR3 DNA reads TGCGCCAGCAGGAAGGGACAGGGGGCTGCTGGCTACACCTTC. Supplemented by reference TRBV5-1 and TRBJ1-2, the full variable domain reads KAGVTQTPRYLIKTRGQQVTLSCSPISGHRSVSWYQQTPGQGLQFLFEYFSETQRNKGNFPGRFSGRQFSNSRSEMNVSTLELGDSALYLCASRKGQGAAGYTFGSGTRLTVV.

This clone was picked up one time. The rearrangement joins TRBV11-3 to TRBJ2-3; no definite D call. Germline CDR1 and CDR2: SGHNT and YENEEA. This CDR3 region has 15 residues. Trimming cost V 4 bases and J 5 bases, with 16 bases left between them. The CDR3 bases are TGTGCCAGCAGCTCCTTCGGTAGCCCAGGAGATACGCAGTATTTT. Protein: CASSSFGSPGDTQYF.